Listed below are T cell receptor beta chains from one sample, sequenced in a study of regulatory T cells in long-lasting Graves disease. TCRdb recomputed calls from the multiplex PCR reads with MiXCR, one row per CDR3 protein. Altogether some 600,000 distinct CDR3 sequences are present, about 16% being singletons, with the ten largest covering around 12%. These records were also assigned to another study, of T cells in Graves' hyperthyroidism and ophthalmopathy.

Material: peripheral blood mononuclear cells (PBMCs), obtained at new diagnosis, from a patient treated with antithyroid drugs. The source of these receptors is a man younger than 35 with Graves disease. The CDR3 runs from the conserved cysteine through the conserved F or W. The D gene is left open where the match is weak. Clone size is stated in some rows and not others, as once, few, many or a class when expanded.

cdr3_aa: CASGLGGTGHTNTEAFF; cdr3_nt: TGTGCTAGTGGTTTGGGAGGAACGGGACATACGAACACTGAAGCTTTCTTT; j_call: TRBJ1-1; d_call: .; clone_size: .; v_call: TRBV12-5; cdr3_length: 17
cdr3_aa: CASSLGEWGEQFF; cdr3_nt: TGTGCCAGCAGCTTAGGGGAGTGGGGAGAGCAGTTCTTC; j_call: TRBJ2-1; d_call: .; clone_size: .; v_call: TRBV7-9; cdr3_length: 13
cdr3_aa: CASSVDAGGREQYF; cdr3_nt: TGTGCCAGCAGCGTGGACGCCGGGGGGCGCGAGCAGTACTTC; j_call: TRBJ2-7; d_call: .; clone_size: few; v_call: TRBV9; cdr3_length: 14
cdr3_aa: CSATGTDLSYNEQFF; cdr3_nt: TGCAGTGCTACTGGGACAGACCTCTCCTACAATGAGCAGTTCTTC; j_call: TRBJ2-1; d_call: TRBD1; clone_size: many; v_call: TRBV20-1; cdr3_length: 15
cdr3_aa: CASETGTSGRVDTDTQYF; cdr3_nt: TGTGCCAGCGAAACCGGGACTAGCGGGAGGGTTGACACAGATACGCAGTATTTT; j_call: TRBJ2-3; d_call: TRBD2; clone_size: many; v_call: TRBV12-3/TRBV12-4; cdr3_length: 18
cdr3_aa: CASSQRLAGDNEQYF; cdr3_nt: TGCGCCAGCAGCCAAAGACTAGCGGGAGATAACGAGCAGTACTTC; j_call: TRBJ2-7; d_call: TRBD2; clone_size: .; v_call: TRBV4-1; cdr3_length: 15
cdr3_aa: CSARHPTDTQYF; cdr3_nt: TGCAGTGCTAGACACCCCACAGATACGCAGTATTTT; j_call: TRBJ2-3; d_call: .; clone_size: .; v_call: TRBV20-1; cdr3_length: 12
cdr3_aa: CASSLTASNQPQHF; cdr3_nt: TGTGCCAGTAGTTTGACAGCAAGCAATCAGCCCCAGCATTTT; j_call: TRBJ1-5; d_call: .; clone_size: few; v_call: TRBV19; cdr3_length: 14
cdr3_aa: CASSQEPIRDRDDEQYF; cdr3_nt: TGCGCCAGCAGCCAAGAGCCTATAAGGGACAGGGACGACGAGCAGTACTTC; j_call: TRBJ2-7; d_call: TRBD1; clone_size: .; v_call: TRBV4-1; cdr3_length: 17
cdr3_aa: CASSVGPSGHQETQYF; cdr3_nt: TGTGCCAGCAGCGTAGGGCCTAGCGGGCACCAAGAGACCCAGTACTTC; j_call: TRBJ2-5; d_call: TRBD2; clone_size: .; v_call: TRBV9; cdr3_length: 16
cdr3_aa: CASSGITRGLAGDKNIQYF; cdr3_nt: TGTGCCAGCAGCGGAATAACCAGGGGCCTAGCGGGCGATAAAAACATTCAGTACTTC; j_call: TRBJ2-4; d_call: TRBD2; clone_size: once; v_call: TRBV13; cdr3_length: 19
cdr3_aa: CASSQPPRTSGLQETQYF; cdr3_nt: TGTGCCAGCAGCCAACCGCCCAGGACTAGCGGACTACAAGAGACCCAGTACTTC; j_call: TRBJ2-5; d_call: TRBD2; clone_size: many; v_call: TRBV3-1; cdr3_length: 18
cdr3_aa: CAASRDRVWGNQPQHF; cdr3_nt: TGTGCCGCAAGCCGGGACAGGGTATGGGGCAATCAGCCCCAGCATTTT; j_call: TRBJ1-5; d_call: TRBD1; clone_size: many; v_call: TRBV6-1; cdr3_length: 16
cdr3_aa: CASSLIVGGTDTQYF; cdr3_nt: TGTGCCAGCAGCTTAATCGTTGGAGGCACAGATACGCAGTATTTT; j_call: TRBJ2-3; d_call: .; clone_size: .; v_call: TRBV7-2; cdr3_length: 15
cdr3_aa: CASTPGVLNTEAFF; cdr3_nt: TGTGCCAGCACCCCGGGGGTACTGAACACTGAAGCTTTCTTT; j_call: TRBJ1-1; d_call: .; clone_size: many; v_call: TRBV12-3/TRBV12-4; cdr3_length: 14
cdr3_aa: CATCDPSGGNTGELFF; cdr3_nt: TGTGCCACCTGTGATCCTAGCGGGGGAAACACCGGGGAGCTGTTTTTT; j_call: TRBJ2-2; d_call: TRBD2; clone_size: .; v_call: TRBV24-1; cdr3_length: 16
cdr3_aa: CSARAPGRKYGYTF; cdr3_nt: TGCAGTGCTAGAGCCCCCGGACGGAAGTATGGCTACACCTTC; j_call: TRBJ1-2; d_call: .; clone_size: many; v_call: TRBV20-1; cdr3_length: 14
cdr3_aa: CASQDGATNEKLFF; cdr3_nt: TGTGCCAGCCAGGACGGAGCAACTAATGAAAAACTGTTTTTT; j_call: TRBJ1-4; d_call: .; clone_size: many; v_call: TRBV2; cdr3_length: 14
cdr3_aa: CASSLAISGYQETQYF; cdr3_nt: TGTGCCAGCAGCTTAGCGATAAGCGGATATCAAGAGACCCAGTACTTC; j_call: TRBJ2-5; d_call: .; clone_size: .; v_call: TRBV7-9; cdr3_length: 16
cdr3_aa: CASSLARGAGSNYGYTF; cdr3_nt: TGTGCCAGCAGCTTAGCAAGGGGCGCTGGTTCAAACTATGGCTACACCTTC; j_call: TRBJ1-2; d_call: .; clone_size: many; v_call: TRBV7-2; cdr3_length: 17
cdr3_aa: CATGLAGGGKMDEQFF; cdr3_nt: TGTGCCACCGGACTAGCGGGTGGGGGGAAAATGGATGAGCAGTTCTTC; j_call: TRBJ2-1; d_call: TRBD2; clone_size: few; v_call: TRBV6-2/TRBV6-3; cdr3_length: 16
cdr3_aa: CASSERGGSGAFF; cdr3_nt: TGTGCCAGCAGTGAGCGAGGGGGCAGCGGTGCTTTCTTT; j_call: TRBJ1-1; d_call: TRBD1; clone_size: many; v_call: TRBV6-1; cdr3_length: 13
cdr3_aa: CASSFLLAGGVSTDTQYF; cdr3_nt: TGTGCCAGCAGTTTTCTCCTAGCGGGAGGGGTTAGCACAGATACGCAGTATTTT; j_call: TRBJ2-3; d_call: TRBD2; clone_size: .; v_call: TRBV27; cdr3_length: 18
cdr3_aa: CAASGDRGPEAFF; cdr3_nt: TGTGCCGCGTCGGGGGACAGAGGGCCTGAAGCTTTCTTT; j_call: TRBJ1-1; d_call: TRBD1; clone_size: many; v_call: TRBV2; cdr3_length: 13
cdr3_aa: CASSQETSGRGYNEQYF; cdr3_nt: TGTGCCAGCAGCCAAGAGACTAGCGGAAGAGGGTATAACGAGCAGTACTTC; j_call: TRBJ2-7; d_call: TRBD2; clone_size: few; v_call: TRBV4-2; cdr3_length: 17
cdr3_aa: CASGETSYSNQPQHF; cdr3_nt: TGTGCTAGTGGTGAGACATCCTATAGCAATCAGCCCCAGCATTTT; j_call: TRBJ1-5; d_call: .; clone_size: once; v_call: TRBV12-5; cdr3_length: 15
cdr3_aa: CASTSLPARAGTDTQYF; cdr3_nt: TGTGCCAGCACCTCCCTCCCAGCGCGGGCGGGCACAGATACGCAGTATTTT; j_call: TRBJ2-3; d_call: .; clone_size: .; v_call: TRBV2; cdr3_length: 17
cdr3_aa: CASSLDGPFSSYEQYF; cdr3_nt: TGTGCCAGCAGTTTAGACGGACCCTTTAGCTCCTACGAGCAGTACTTC; j_call: TRBJ2-7; d_call: .; clone_size: .; v_call: TRBV12-3/TRBV12-4; cdr3_length: 16
cdr3_aa: CASSQERDNGSPLHF; cdr3_nt: TGTGCCAGCAGCCAAGAAAGGGACAACGGTTCACCCCTCCACTTT; j_call: TRBJ1-6; d_call: .; clone_size: once; v_call: TRBV4-2; cdr3_length: 15
cdr3_aa: CASSPIDSGELFF; cdr3_nt: TGTGCCAGCAGTCCGATAGATTCCGGGGAGCTGTTTTTT; j_call: TRBJ2-2; d_call: .; clone_size: many; v_call: TRBV27; cdr3_length: 13
cdr3_aa: CSAMDPLAGGNEQFF; cdr3_nt: TGCAGTGCTATGGACCCCCTAGCGGGAGGGAATGAGCAGTTCTTC; j_call: TRBJ2-1; d_call: TRBD2; clone_size: .; v_call: TRBV20-1; cdr3_length: 15
cdr3_aa: CASPTGNPTEAFF; cdr3_nt: TGTGCCAGTCCCACAGGGAATCCCACTGAAGCTTTCTTT; j_call: TRBJ1-1; d_call: .; clone_size: .; v_call: TRBV6-1; cdr3_length: 13
cdr3_aa: CASSLTPDTGELFF; cdr3_nt: TGCGCCAGCAGCTTAACTCCCGACACCGGGGAGCTGTTTTTT; j_call: TRBJ2-2; d_call: .; clone_size: many; v_call: TRBV5-1; cdr3_length: 14
cdr3_aa: CASTKGTSGRNEQFF; cdr3_nt: TGTGCCAGCACCAAGGGGACTAGCGGGAGGAATGAGCAGTTCTTC; j_call: TRBJ2-1; d_call: TRBD2; clone_size: .; v_call: TRBV7-3; cdr3_length: 15
cdr3_aa: CATSDSRGGKTQYF; cdr3_nt: TGTGCCACCAGTGATTCGAGGGGCGGAAAGACCCAGTACTTC; j_call: TRBJ2-5; d_call: .; clone_size: .; v_call: TRBV24-1; cdr3_length: 14
cdr3_aa: CASTRTYKQYF; cdr3_nt: TGTGCCAGCACCAGGACCTACAAGCAGTACTTC; j_call: TRBJ2-7; d_call: .; clone_size: few; v_call: TRBV2; cdr3_length: 11
cdr3_aa: CASLGVSSYNEQFF; cdr3_nt: TGTGCCAGTCTGGGAGTAAGTTCCTACAATGAGCAGTTCTTC; j_call: TRBJ2-1; d_call: .; clone_size: many; v_call: TRBV2; cdr3_length: 14
cdr3_aa: CASSMAGTSGVQSSYEQYF; cdr3_nt: TGCGCCAGCAGCATGGCCGGGACTAGCGGAGTTCAGAGCTCCTACGAGCAGTACTTC; j_call: TRBJ2-7; d_call: TRBD2; clone_size: .; v_call: TRBV5-1; cdr3_length: 19
cdr3_aa: CASSQRGGFNQPQHF; cdr3_nt: TGTGCCAGCAGCCAACGGGGGGGATTCAATCAGCCCCAGCATTTT; j_call: TRBJ1-5; d_call: .; clone_size: many; v_call: TRBV3-1; cdr3_length: 15
cdr3_aa: CSARDIQSAWNEQYF; cdr3_nt: TGCAGTGCTAGAGATATACAGTCCGCATGGAACGAGCAGTACTTC; j_call: TRBJ2-7; d_call: .; clone_size: many; v_call: TRBV20-1; cdr3_length: 15
cdr3_aa: CAIPGTGVYEQYF; cdr3_nt: TGTGCCATCCCCGGGACAGGGGTTTACGAGCAGTACTTC; j_call: TRBJ2-7; d_call: TRBD1; clone_size: many; v_call: TRBV6-1; cdr3_length: 13
cdr3_aa: CASRSKNSYEQYF; cdr3_nt: TGTGCCAGCAGGTCAAAAAATAGCTACGAGCAGTACTTC; j_call: TRBJ2-7; d_call: .; clone_size: .; v_call: TRBV12-3/TRBV12-4; cdr3_length: 13
cdr3_aa: CASSLSFRDYGYTF; cdr3_nt: TGTGCCAGCAGTTTATCGTTCAGAGACTATGGCTACACCTTC; j_call: TRBJ1-2; d_call: .; clone_size: many; v_call: TRBV27; cdr3_length: 14
cdr3_aa: CASSVSGQGSLEQYF; cdr3_nt: TGTGCCAGCAGCGTCTCGGGACAGGGGTCCTTGGAGCAGTACTTC; j_call: TRBJ2-7; d_call: TRBD1; clone_size: .; v_call: TRBV9; cdr3_length: 15